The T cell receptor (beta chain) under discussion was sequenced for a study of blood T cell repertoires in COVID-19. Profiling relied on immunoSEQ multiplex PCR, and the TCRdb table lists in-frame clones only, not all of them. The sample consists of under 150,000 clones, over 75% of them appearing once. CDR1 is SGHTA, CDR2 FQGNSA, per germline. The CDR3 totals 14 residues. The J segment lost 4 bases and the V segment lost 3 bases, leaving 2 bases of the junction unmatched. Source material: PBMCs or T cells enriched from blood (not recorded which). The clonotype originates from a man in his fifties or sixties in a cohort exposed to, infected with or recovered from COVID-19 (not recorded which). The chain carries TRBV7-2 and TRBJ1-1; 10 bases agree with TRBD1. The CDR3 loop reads CASSFRTGGTEAFF. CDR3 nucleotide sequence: TGTGCCAGCAGCTTCCGGACAGGGGGCACTGAAGCTTTCTTT.